This T cell receptor beta chain was observed in a study of PD-1 blockade in classical Hodgkin lymphoma. Findings and limits, study-wide: There remain no defined causes for the repertoire differences, which possibly reflect disease activity or prior therapy. The study reported lower baseline TCR diversity in newly diagnosed patients than in healthy donors.

Time point in this sample: newly diagnosed, previously untreated cHL patient sample. Thawed PBMCs yielded CD4+ T cells through magnetic negative selection. Newly diagnosed, untreated classical Hodgkin lymphoma PBMCs provided comparison. Germline V lookup: CDR1 GTSNPN, CDR2 SVGIG (reference sequence). CDR3 length: 11 residues. V lost 0 bases and J lost 9, with 6 bases in between. This clone was recorded only once. Antigen specificity is unknown. Data came from immunoSEQ multiplex PCR; TCRdb stores just in-frame clones and leaves some out. The sample yields approximately 21,000 clones, 90% to 95% seen once.

The TCR sequence derives from a human donor with classical Hodgkin lymphoma. The material sequenced was CD4+ T cells from blood. The chain joins TRBV30 to TRBJ2-1; tentative D call: TRBD1 (6 bases). CDR3: CAWSVGGEQFF. The CDR3 bases are TGTGCCTGGAGTGTAGGGGGTGAGCAGTTCTTC.